These T cell receptor beta chains were read from a single sample in a study of Ad26.COV2.S vaccination and SARS-CoV-2 variants. Clones were sequenced by immunoSEQ multiplex PCR, and TCRdb holds only the in-frame ones, with some missing. The repertoire consists of 200,000 to 250,000 clones, with 88% occurring once and the leading ten covering about 11%. The sample was peripheral blood, taken in a trial of Ad26.COV2.S vaccine versus placebo. These receptors came from a person aged 18-65 years who received the Ad26.COV2.S COVID-19 vaccine or a placebo. CDR3s include the opening cysteine and the closing phenylalanine or tryptophan.

V gene	J gene	CDR3 protein
TRBV7-9	TRBJ1-2	CASSLAGYGGYTF
TRBV7-9	TRBJ2-1	CASSLEGLAREQFF
TRBV7-9	TRBJ2-5	CASSLNPAPPRETQYF
TRBV6-2/TRBV6-3	TRBJ1-5	CASSYRTQRNQPQHF
TRBV11-2	TRBJ2-7	CASSLDAGGDSYEQYF
TRBV7-9	TRBJ2-1	CASSLSGLAGVEAHNEQFF
TRBV9	TRBJ1-3	CASSQGGASGNTIYF
TRBV28	TRBJ2-7	CASSLLGQAHEQYF
TRBV5-8	TRBJ2-2	CASSLEVQAFTGELFF
TRBV11-3	TRBJ2-1	CASSSMEERNEQFF
TRBV28	TRBJ1-1	CASSIRSYMNTEAFF
TRBV7-9	TRBJ1-2	CASSLEGGHIYGYTF
TRBV6-6	TRBJ2-3	CASSRGQGSRNTQYF
TRBV7-9	TRBJ2-7	CASASPLRDSYEQYF
TRBV21-1	TRBJ2-1	CASSNCSGGVNEQFF
TRBV29-1	TRBJ1-5	CSPQQGIPDQPQHF
TRBV3-1/TRBV3-2	TRBJ1-3	CASSQRGVKSGNTIYF
TRBV27	TRBJ2-1	CASKKGDRVYNEQFF
TRBV28	TRBJ1-2	CASRSRQGNVYGYTF
TRBV28	TRBJ1-3	CASSPPGRNTIYF
TRBV7-6	TRBJ2-2	CASSPGKSGNTGELFF
TRBV21-1	TRBJ2-3	CASSRRVRVTDTQYF
TRBV5-3	TRBJ1-1	CARRHESNRTDSDTEAFF
TRBV15	TRBJ2-7	CATSSPGTSGSYEQYF
TRBV7-2	TRBJ2-3	CASTQDLGARADTQYF
TRBV18	TRBJ2-7	CASSPPTGDNYEQYF
TRBV18	TRBJ1-2	CASSPATGFDGYTF
TRBV5-4	TRBJ1-4	CASSSGQPNEKLFF
TRBV19	TRBJ2-1	CASSIGAVTYNEQFF
TRBV28	TRBJ1-2	CASSRTQHYGYTF
TRBV18	TRBJ1-1	CASSPPGTLNTEAFF
TRBV7-2	TRBJ2-7	CASSPGLAGYEQYF
TRBV5-1	TRBJ1-1	CASSLQENTEAFF
TRBV27	TRBJ1-2	CASSLSGTGGIVNYGYTF
TRBV3-1/TRBV3-2	TRBJ1-2	CASSLTGQNYGYTF
TRBV6-1	TRBJ2-1	CASSEELRDNEQFF
TRBV28	TRBJ2-7	CASSLKAGLYEQYF
TRBV7-8	TRBJ2-5	CASSLVRRGLTQETQYF
TRBV7-2	TRBJ1-2	CASSLVPSGAASGYTF
TRBV7-9	TRBJ2-7	CASSINRVVGEQYF